The entry that follows covers one T cell receptor (beta chain) sequence. Its antigen is unidentified. Method: immunoSEQ multiplex PCR; TCRdb's copy keeps in-frame clones and lacks some. The table records about 2,500,000 clones, 85% to 95% of them present only once. Unmatched junction bases numbered 8, after V lost 4 bases and J lost 2 bases. The CDR3 spans 16 residues. Germline V gives CDR1 LNHDA, CDR2 SQIVND (reference sequence). These data belong to a study of shared clonotypes between healthy human individuals. Study outcomes and limitations: Among the subsets, naive ones generally showed larger estimated richness than memory ones.

The TCR sequence derives from a young man in good health. The chain joins TRBV19 to TRBJ1-5; TRBD1 matches at 7 bases. The specimen was naive CD4+ T cells sorted from blood. Sample subset: CD45RA+ positively selected. CDR3 nucleotide sequence: TGTGCCAGTAGTAAACAGGGGTGGTCAGGCAATCAGCCCCAGCATTTT. This translates into CASSKQGWSGNQPQHF.